The 31 T cell receptor beta chains below come from one sample, sequenced in a study of T-cell memory formation after mild COVID-19. In TCRdb, the 5' RACE reads were re-called with MiXCR into one record per CDR3 protein. The table has about 140,000 distinct CDR3 sequences, about 14% seen once; the top ten hold 13% to 15%. Sequenced: PBMCs or a T cell subset sorted from them (not recorded which). The receptor set was obtained from an adult woman who had mild COVID-19 (a few samples of this study predate the infection). Cell type and time point are not known.

The rearrangement links TRBV7-9 to TRBJ2-5; 7 bases fit TRBD1. The V and J ends lost 7 bases and 4 bases, in that order; junction bases with no gene match: 9. The length of the CDR3 is 14 residues. Germline V gives CDR1 SEHNR, CDR2 FQNEAQ (reference sequence). CDR3 coding DNA: TGTGCCAGCAATCACGACAGGGCCGGAGAGACCCAGTACTTC. Amino acid sequence: CASNHDRAGETQYF.

The rearrangement uses TRBV3-1 and TRBJ1-1; tentatively, D is TRBD1 (6 bases). V shed 6 bases and J shed 1 base, with 12 bases lying between them. This CDR3 contains 14 residues. Per germline, CDR1 LGHDT and CDR2 YNNKEL (reference sequence). The CDR3 reads CASRPQGKNTEAFF. DNA for the CDR3: TGTGCCAGCAGACCACAGGGTAAGAACACTGAAGCTTTCTTT. The variable domain in full, completed from reference TRBV3-1 and TRBJ1-1, reads DTAVSQTPKYLVTQMGNDKSIKCEQNLGHDTMYWYKQDSKKFLKIMFSYNNKELIINETVPNRFSPKSPDKAHLNLHINSLELGDSAVYFCASRPQGKNTEAFFGQGTRLTVV.

The chain joins TRBV6-5 to TRBJ2-7; tentative D call: TRBD1 (6 bases). CDR3 length: 14 amino acids. The V end lost 2 bases, the J end lost 0 bases, and 8 bases lay between the germline ends. Germline V lookup: CDR1 MNHEY, CDR2 SVGAGI. The CDR3: CASSYGDISYEQYF. The DNA for the CDR3 is TGTGCCAGCAGTTACGGGGACATCTCCTACGAGCAGTACTTC.

The chain joins TRBV18 to TRBJ1-5; 7 positions agree with TRBD1. Germline V CDR1 and CDR2: KGHSH, LQKENI. V shed 1 base and J 5 bases; nucleotides not matched to a gene: 8. The CDR3 consists of 16 residues. The CDR3 region is CASSPLGQVGDQPQHF. CDR3 DNA: TGTGCCAGCTCACCACTTGGACAGGTGGGAGATCAGCCCCAGCATTTT.

Remarks on this clonotype: The junction shows a germline mismatch at one end, possibly a read error. The chain links TRBV7-9 to TRBJ1-1; D may be TRBD1 (5 bases). This CDR3 region has 13 residues. Germline-derived CDR1 and CDR2 are SEHNR and FQNEAQ (reference sequence). The CDR3 DNA sequence: TGTGCCAGCAGCAGGGGCTTGAATACTGAAGCTTTCTTT. Amino acid sequence: CASSRGLNTEAFF. The whole variable domain, filled in from reference TRBV7-9 and TRBJ1-1, reads DTGVSQNPRHKITKRGQNVTFRCDPISEHNRLYWYRQTLGQGPEFLTYFQNEAQLEKSRLLSDRFSAERPKGSFSTLEIQRTEQGDSAMYLCASSRGLNTEAFFGQGTRLTVV.

This clonotype has more than one count but fewer than ten. The CDR3: CASSLSREGFYGYTF. For the CDR3, the DNA is TGCGCCAGCAGCCTCTCCCGCGAGGGTTTCTATGGCTACACCTTC. The chain combines TRBV5-1 with TRBJ1-2; D not resolved. The CDR3 contains 15 residues. Germline V gene sequence: CDR1 SGHRS, CDR2 YFSETQ. Between the trimmed V and J ends, which lost 4 bases and 4 bases, there was a span of 17 bases.

A few counts support this clonotype. The V gene is TRBV12-3 or TRBV12-4, the J gene TRBJ2-2; tentatively, D is TRBD1 (5 bases). The V and J ends lost 4 bases and 7 bases respectively, with 19 bases between them. This CDR3 is built from 16 residues. CDR3 DNA: TGTGCCAGCAGTTCACTTATGCCCTCCACAGGCGGGGAGCTGTTTTTT. Protein product: CASSSLMPSTGGELFF.

V usage is TRBV11-2 and J usage is TRBJ2-5, with 11 bases matching TRBD2. Germline assignment: CDR1 SGHAT and CDR2 FQNNGV. CDR3 length: 15 amino acids. With V trimmed by 6 bases and J by 4 bases, 7 bases remained unmatched. The CDR3 DNA follows: TGTGCCAGCAGGGTCAATAGCGGGGGGGCAGAGACCCAGTACTTC. Protein sequence: CASRVNSGGAETQYF.

The chain carries TRBV27 and TRBJ2-1; 9 bases map to TRBD1. CDR1 and CDR2 from the germline V gene are MNHEY and SMNVEV (reference sequence). V shed 8 bases and J 1 base; nucleotides not matched to a gene: 0. The CDR3 length is 13 residues. The CDR3 loop reads CASGQGSYNEQFF. CDR3 nucleotide sequence: TGTGCCAGCGGACAGGGGTCCTACAATGAGCAGTTCTTC.

The V gene is TRBV7-9, the J gene TRBJ2-6, with D unclear. This CDR3 comprises 16 residues. V was pared by 5 bases and J by 2 bases, with 13 bases between. The germline V gene encodes CDR1 SEHNR and CDR2 FQNEAQ (reference sequence). CDR3 residues: CASSPPPPPGANVLTF. CDR3 coding DNA: TGTGCCAGCAGCCCACCCCCCCCTCCTGGGGCCAACGTCCTGACTTTC.

This clonotype was observed a handful of times. This chain links TRBV27 with TRBJ2-1, with TRBD2 matching over 13 bases. Germline loops: CDR1 MNHEY, CDR2 SMNVEV (reference sequence). This CDR3 region has 17 residues. V was pared by 0 bases and J by 5 bases, with 4 bases of the junction left unmatched. Here the CDR3 reads CASSLSLGLAGNNEQFF. The CDR3 bases are TGTGCCAGCAGTTTATCCCTGGGACTAGCGGGAAACAATGAGCAGTTCTTC.

At least ten counts were recorded for this clonotype. The CDR3 DNA sequence: TGTGCCAGCACCCAACCGGGAAAGCAAGAGACCCAGTACTTC. This gives the protein CASTQPGKQETQYF. This chain connects TRBV11-2 to TRBJ2-5; TRBD2 is a possible D gene (5 bases). Looked up from germline, CDR1 is SGHAT and CDR2 is FQNNGV. With 7 bases removed from V and 2 bases from J, the gap between germline ends came to 14 bases. The CDR3 has 14 amino acids.

The chain is built from TRBV2 and TRBJ1-5, with 9 bases fitting TRBD1. V lost 4 bases and J lost 7; bases outside the gene matches: 11. The CDR3 contains 16 residues. CDR1 is SNHLY and CDR2 is FYNNEI in the germline V gene. CDR3 coding DNA: TGTGCCAGCAGTGGGCGGGGACAGGGATACCGGCAGCCCCAGCATTTT. This codes for CASSGRGQGYRQPQHF. Complete variable domain (other parts from reference TRBV2 and TRBJ1-5): EPEVTQTPSHQVTQMGQEVILRCVPISNHLYFYWYRQILGQKVEFLVSFYNNEISEKSEIFDDQFSVERPDGSNFTLKIRSTKLEDSAMYFCASSGRGQGYRQPQHFGDGTRLSIL.

This clonotype was seen a handful of times. The J gene is TRBJ2-3, the V gene TRBV9; the match to TRBD2 covers 8 bases. The CDR3 is 16 residues long. Germline CDR1 SGDLS, CDR2 YYNGEE. J gave up 1 base and V 1 base, and 5 bases lay outside the gene matches. CDR3 sequence (DNA): TGTGCCAGCAGCGTACCCCTAGCGGGCGGCACAGATACGCAGTATTTT. This gives the protein CASSVPLAGGTDTQYF.

This clonotype was detected a few times. J is TRBJ1-1 and V is TRBV9, with D maybe TRBD1 (6 bases). Trimming stripped 4 bases from V and 2 bases from J, with 15 bases between. The CDR3 sequence is 15 residues long. The germline V gene has CDR1 SGDLS and CDR2 YYNGEE. The CDR3 sequence: CASSPRGGKNTEAFF. CDR3 sequence (DNA): TGTGCCAGCAGCCCCAGAGGGGGTAAAAACACTGAAGCTTTCTTT.

The DNA for the CDR3 is TGTGCCAGCAGTTATAGCGGGAGGGGGCACAATGAGCAGTTCTTC. Translation: CASSYSGRGHNEQFF. The V and J genes are TRBV6-5 and TRBJ2-1, with TRBD2 matching 11 bases. The CDR3 loop spans 15 amino acids. With 3 bases clipped from V and 5 bases from J, the junction kept 3 bases outside the gene matches. Germline V gives CDR1 MNHEY, CDR2 SVGAGI.

The sample holds a few counts of this clonotype. The gene calls are TRBV19 and TRBJ2-1, with D maybe TRBD1 (6 bases). This CDR3 comprises 15 residues. Trimming removed 0 bases at V and 4 bases at J, with 10 bases between. Germline values: CDR1 LNHDA, CDR2 SQIVND (reference sequence). CDR3 region: CASSIDRDKYNEQFF. The CDR3 DNA sequence: TGTGCCAGTAGTATAGATCGGGACAAGTACAATGAGCAGTTCTTC.

This clonotype was found a few times. The chain joins TRBV6-6 to TRBJ1-1; weak D call: TRBD1 (5 bases). The germline V gene has CDR1 MNHNY and CDR2 SVGAGI (reference sequence). This CDR3 region has 13 residues. Trimming took 8 bases from V and 4 from J, leaving 14 bases between them. The CDR3 sequence is CASLTGPFTEAFF. The CDR3 nucleotides read TGTGCCAGCCTTACAGGACCGTTCACTGAAGCTTTCTTT.

This chain uses TRBV7-9 with TRBJ2-1, with TRBD1 matching over 9 bases. The V gene's germline CDR1 is SEHNR and CDR2 FQNEAQ (reference sequence). CDR3 length equals 14 residues. V shed 4 bases, J shed 9 bases, and the junction held 7 bases outside the gene matches. The CDR3: CASSSSGQGTEQFF. Written as DNA, the CDR3 is TGTGCCAGCAGCTCCTCGGGACAGGGTACTGAGCAGTTCTTC.

V gene TRBV20-1 combines with J gene TRBJ2-7; the D is unclear. Germline values: CDR1 DFQATT, CDR2 SNEGSKA (reference sequence). V lost 4 bases to trimming and J lost 2 bases, with 18 bases between them. The CDR3 is made up of 15 amino acids. The CDR3 here is CSATRESGSTYEQYF. The DNA for the CDR3 is TGCAGTGCTACTAGAGAGAGTGGTTCAACCTACGAGCAGTACTTC.

There are many counts of this clonotype. The chain has TRBV5-1 and TRBJ2-5; D gene unclear. Trimming took off 0 bases at V and 4 bases at J, with 16 bases between the two ends. The CDR3 runs 16 residues. Germline CDR1 and CDR2: SGHRS and YFSETQ. CDR3 sequence: CASSLGPQVARETQYF. CDR3 coding DNA: TGCGCCAGCAGCTTGGGCCCGCAAGTCGCTAGAGAGACCCAGTACTTC.

The chain is built from TRBV2 and TRBJ2-5; D is tentatively TRBD1 or TRBD2 (6 bases each). Between the trimmed V and J ends, which lost 4 bases and 4 bases, there was a span of 13 bases. Germline CDR1 is SNHLY and CDR2 is FYNNEI. The CDR3 spans 14 residues. The CDR3 DNA reads as TGTGCCAGCAGTGGGGGGGCCCGCGTAGAGACCCAGTACTTC. This codes for CASSGGARVETQYF.

The sample holds a few counts of this clonotype. V and J are TRBV7-9 and TRBJ1-2, with 7 bases fitting TRBD1. The CDR3 is 15 residues long. Losses at the gene ends were 5 bases for V and 8 bases for J; bases not matched to a gene: 14. CDR1 is SEHNR and CDR2 is FQNEAQ in the germline V gene (reference sequence). This chain's CDR3 is CASSVSPTGPRGYTF. CDR3 nucleotides: TGTGCCAGCAGCGTGAGCCCGACAGGGCCGAGAGGCTACACCTTC. The full variable domain, completed using reference TRBV7-9 and TRBJ1-2, is DTGVSQNPRHKITKRGQNVTFRCDPISEHNRLYWYRQTLGQGPEFLTYFQNEAQLEKSRLLSDRFSAERPKGSFSTLEIQRTEQGDSAMYLCASSVSPTGPRGYTFGSGTRLTVV.

This clonotype was found a few times. V gene TRBV12-3 or TRBV12-4 combines with J gene TRBJ2-5; 11 bases match TRBD1. Losses at the gene ends were 5 bases for V and 1 base for J; bases not matched to a gene: 6. This CDR3 contains 16 residues. CDR3 residues: CASSRTGGDLQETQYF. CDR3 DNA: TGTGCCAGCAGTAGGACAGGGGGCGATCTCCAAGAGACCCAGTACTTC.

The V call is TRBV5-1, the J call TRBJ2-7; the D gene is possibly TRBD1 (7 bases). Germline V lookup: CDR1 SGHRS, CDR2 YFSETQ. The V end was cut by 3 bases, the J end by 4 bases, with 20 bases between. This CDR3 is built from 16 residues. CDR3 coding DNA: TGCGCCAGCAGCTGGGGGGAAGGGGGCGCGGATTACGAGCAGTACTTC. Its protein product is CASSWGEGGADYEQYF.

This clonotype was detected a few times. This chain joins TRBV4-2 and TRBJ2-7; 8 bases are shared with TRBD1. Germline loops: CDR1 LGHNA, CDR2 YNFKEQ. The CDR3 spans 15 residues. V lost 0 bases, J lost 0 bases, and 1 base stayed unmatched. The chain's CDR3 is CASSQEQGGSYEQYF. CDR3 in DNA: TGTGCCAGCAGCCAAGAACAGGGGGGCTCCTACGAGCAGTACTTC.

This clonotype was counted between two and nine times. V is TRBV7-6 and J is TRBJ1-2; D is uncertain. The CDR3 consists of 13 residues. The V end lost 4 bases, the J end lost 3 bases, and 9 bases lay between the germline ends. The germline CDR1 and CDR2 sequences are SGHVS and FNYEAQ. As DNA, the CDR3 is TGTGCCAGCAGCTCCCCAAGGGACTATGGCTACACCTTC. Its protein is CASSSPRDYGYTF.

The chain joins TRBV20-1 to TRBJ1-5; D not resolved. V gave up 0 bases and J gave up 0 bases, with 6 bases separating them. CDR1 and CDR2 from the germline V gene are DFQATT and SNEGSKA (reference sequence). The CDR3 sequence is 14 residues long. For the CDR3, the DNA is TGCAGTGCTAGAGACTACCCTAGCAATCAGCCCCAGCATTTT. Its protein product is CSARDYPSNQPQHF.

There are a few counts of this clonotype. The chain recombines TRBV3-1 with TRBJ2-7, with D perhaps matching TRBD1 or TRBD2 (5 bases each). V lost 1 base to trimming and J lost 2 bases, with 15 bases between them. The CDR3 runs 16 residues. From germline, CDR1 is LGHDT and CDR2 YNNKEL (reference sequence). The CDR3 reads CASSQGLRDPTYEQYF. CDR3 in DNA: TGTGCCAGCAGCCAAGGACTCCGGGACCCTACCTACGAGCAGTACTTC.

This clonotype has just a few counts. The rearrangement joins TRBV12-3 or TRBV12-4 to TRBJ2-3; D not certain. V dropped 6 bases and J dropped 2 bases, with 30 bases sitting between them. The CDR3 runs 20 residues. Here the CDR3 reads CASRPQTYPFFSLDTDTQYF. The CDR3 DNA sequence: TGTGCCAGCAGACCTCAAACCTATCCGTTCTTTAGTCTGGACACAGATACGCAGTATTTT.

The chain recombines TRBV5-5 with TRBJ1-2; TRBD1 might be the D (5 bases). The length of the CDR3 is 17 residues. V was trimmed by 0 bases and J by 6 bases, leaving 21 bases between them. Germline V gene sequence: CDR1 SGHKS, CDR2 YYEKEE (reference sequence). In DNA, the CDR3 is TGTGCCAGCAGCTTGGCTGGGGCAGGCCGTTTGGTGGATGGCTACACCTTC. Protein sequence: CASSLAGAGRLVDGYTF.